The following is a T cell receptor beta chain sequence with its context. Its antigen is not known. Sequencing was performed with immunoSEQ multiplex PCR; in TCRdb, only in-frame clones are kept and a portion is missing. The repertoire holds 10,000 to 15,000 clones, with approximately 89% as singletons. Sorted subsets were CFSE-labeled and cultured less than 6 days with allogeneic dendritic cells. Naive CD45RA+ and memory CD45RO+ CD4+ or CD8+ T cells were FACS-sorted. The data originate from a study of regulatory dendritic cells for organ transplantation. Background on the study: Regulatory dendritic cells were monocyte-derived, receiving vitamin D3 on days 0 and 4 and IL-10 on day 4. Whole-study findings and limits: Alloreactive memory CD8+ T cell pools varied considerably between individuals.

This CDR3 is built from 12 residues. V lost 6 bases, J lost 5 bases, and 11 bases lay in between. Germline CDR1 reads SGDLS; CDR2 reads YYNGEE. This receptor was identified in a human donor in good health. Sequenced material: naive CD8+ T cells from blood cultured with regulatory dendritic cells. The subset is: CD45RA+ naive T cells. This chain connects TRBV9 to TRBJ1-2; D remains ambiguous. In nucleotides, the CDR3 is TGTGCCAGCAACCGAATTGGGTATGGCTACACCTTC. It codes for CASNRIGYGYTF. The full variable domain, with the rest looked up from reference TRBV9 and TRBJ1-2, is DSGVTQTPKHLITATGQRVTLRCSPRSGDLSVYWYQQSLDQGLQFLIQYYNGEERAKGNILERFSAQQFPDLHSELNLSSLELGDSALYFCASNRIGYGYTFGSGTRLTVV.